The source of this T cell receptor beta chain is a study of T cells in Graves' hyperthyroidism and ophthalmopathy. In the case of this clonotype: The antigen is undetermined.

RNA transcripts served as the template for amplifying TCR beta CDR3 regions. With the HTBI primer set, the TCR CDR3 went through a first round of RT-PCR. TCRdb ran MiXCR on the multiplex PCR reads and lists one entry per CDR3 protein. The sample lists a few hundred thousand distinct CDR3 sequences, 46% seen once, with approximately 8.2% in the top ten. V lost 1 base to trimming and J lost 7 bases; unmatched junction nucleotides: 7. This CDR3 spans 17 amino acids. The germline V gene has CDR1 SGHAT and CDR2 FQNNGV. Notes on the study in general: Researchers report that a 13 V-J model separated ophthalmopathy from stable hyperthyroidism. Most thyroid clonotypes that were expanded above 0.001 also turned up in blood.

The J gene is TRBJ2-5, the V gene TRBV11-2; TRBD2 matches at 15 bases. The sample comprised peripheral blood or thyroid tissue (not recorded which). The TCR was taken from a young woman with Graves' hyperthyroidism. In nucleotides, the CDR3 is TGTGCCAGCAGCTTAGCAATGGGACTAGCGGGAGGTCCGACCCAGTACTTC. Translated: CASSLAMGLAGGPTQYF.